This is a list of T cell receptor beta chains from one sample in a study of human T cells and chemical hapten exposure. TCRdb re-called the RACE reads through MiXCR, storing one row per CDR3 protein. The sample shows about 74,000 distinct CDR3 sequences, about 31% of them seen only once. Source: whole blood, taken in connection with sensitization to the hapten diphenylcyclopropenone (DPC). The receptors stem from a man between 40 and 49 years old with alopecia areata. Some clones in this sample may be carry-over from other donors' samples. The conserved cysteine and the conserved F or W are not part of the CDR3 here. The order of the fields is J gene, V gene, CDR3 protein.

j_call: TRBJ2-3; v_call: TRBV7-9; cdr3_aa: ASSLQGTTDTQY
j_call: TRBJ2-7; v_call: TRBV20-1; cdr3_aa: GGLHSYEQY
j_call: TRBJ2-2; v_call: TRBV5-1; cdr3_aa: ASSRLAGVETGELF
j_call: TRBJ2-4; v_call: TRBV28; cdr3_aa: ASSLFREGLAKNIQY
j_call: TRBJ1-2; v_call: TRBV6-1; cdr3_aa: ASGRAVANYGYT
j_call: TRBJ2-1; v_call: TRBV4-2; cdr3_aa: ASSQEFASGGVDEQF
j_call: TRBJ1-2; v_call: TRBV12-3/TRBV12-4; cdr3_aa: ASSFSGPRSRGSYGYT
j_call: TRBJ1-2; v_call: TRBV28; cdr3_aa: ASTQTALYGYT
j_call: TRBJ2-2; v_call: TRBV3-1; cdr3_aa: ASSQGGAGTGELF
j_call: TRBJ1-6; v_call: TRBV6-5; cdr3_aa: ASTKGQGYSPLH
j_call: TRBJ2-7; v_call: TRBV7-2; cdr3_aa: ASSRDRGHEQY